This entry features one TCR beta chain sequence. The antigen it recognizes is unknown. No clone much larger than this one lies a single base away; base qualities are absent. The sample comes from a study of T cell changes during pregnancy in multiple sclerosis (dated by TCRdb to about 2019). About the full investigation: Changes in the T cell repertoire over the course of pregnancy were examined in this study in women with multiple sclerosis.

The library relied on the immunoSEQ multiplex PCR assay. Drawn from immuneACCESS, this table holds only the in-frame rearrangements with V and J called that TCRdb kept. Clones are partly lost; checked studies trace under half to an unresolved V gene and leave the rest unexplained. The sample yields 91,000 or so clones; 90% to 95% were counted once. The ten largest clonotypes hold 0.99% of the sample. V has 2 bases trimmed and J has 5 bases trimmed; junction bases matching no gene number 6. As encoded in the germline V gene, CDR1 is SGHRS while CDR2 is YFSETQ. Its CDR3 holds 14 amino acids, cysteine through phenylalanine. The entry retains the CDR3 DNA only, 42 bases that are in frame from base 1.

This clonotype was sampled from a female donor with multiple sclerosis, enrolled in a pregnancy study. The source material was peripheral blood, sampled after pregnancy. The chain links TRBV5-1 with TRBJ2-7; TRBD1 matches 8 bases in the middle. The sequenced DNA is TGCGCCAGCAGCTTTGGACAGGGCACCCACGAGCAGTACTTC. Its protein product is CASSFGQGTHEQYF. Reference TRBV5-1 and TRBJ2-7 proteins supply the regions before and after the CDR3; the full variable domain is: KAGVTQTPRYLIKTRGQQVTLSCSPISGHRSVSWYQQTPGQGLQFLFEYFSETQRNKGNFPGRFSGRQFSNSRSEMNVSTLELGDSALYLCASSFGQGTHEQYFGPGTRLTVT.